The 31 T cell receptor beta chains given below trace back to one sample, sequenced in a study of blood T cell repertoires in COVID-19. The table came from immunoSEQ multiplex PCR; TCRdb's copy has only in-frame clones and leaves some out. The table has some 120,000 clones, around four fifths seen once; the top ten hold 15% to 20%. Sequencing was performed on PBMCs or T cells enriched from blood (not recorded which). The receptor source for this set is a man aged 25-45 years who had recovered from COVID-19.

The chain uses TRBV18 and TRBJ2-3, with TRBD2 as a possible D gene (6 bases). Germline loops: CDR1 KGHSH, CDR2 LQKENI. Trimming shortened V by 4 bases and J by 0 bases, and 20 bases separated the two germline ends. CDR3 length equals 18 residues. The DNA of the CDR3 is TGTGCCAGCTCACGACAACAGGACTACCGTGATAGCACAGATACGCAGTATTTT. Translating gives CASSRQQDYRDSTDTQYF.

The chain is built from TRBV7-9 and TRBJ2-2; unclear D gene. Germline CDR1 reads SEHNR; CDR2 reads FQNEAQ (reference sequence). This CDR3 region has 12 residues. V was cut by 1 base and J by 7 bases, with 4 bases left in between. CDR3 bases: TGTGCCAGCAGCTTAGTCGGCGGGGAGCTGTTTTTT. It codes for CASSLVGGELFF. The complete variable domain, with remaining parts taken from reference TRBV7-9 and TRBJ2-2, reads DTGVSQNPRHKITKRGQNVTFRCDPISEHNRLYWYRQTLGQGPEFLTYFQNEAQLEKSRLLSDRFSAERPKGSFSTLEIQRTEQGDSAMYLCASSLVGGELFFGEGSRLTVL.

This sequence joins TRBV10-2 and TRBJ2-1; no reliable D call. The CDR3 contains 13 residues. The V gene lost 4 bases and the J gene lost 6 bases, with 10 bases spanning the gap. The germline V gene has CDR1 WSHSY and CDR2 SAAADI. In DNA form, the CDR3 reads TGCGCCAGCAGTGGGAGCGAGCCCAATGAGCAGTTCTTC. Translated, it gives CASSGSEPNEQFF.

CDR3 sequence reads: CSVSGTGNTGELFF. The DNA of the CDR3 is TGCAGCGTTTCCGGGACAGGGAACACCGGGGAGCTGTTTTTT. The V and J genes are TRBV29-1 and TRBJ2-2; 8 bases align to TRBD1. This CDR3 has 14 residues. From germline, CDR1 is SQVTM and CDR2 ANQGSEA. V lost 5 bases, J lost 1 base, and 3 bases stayed unmatched.

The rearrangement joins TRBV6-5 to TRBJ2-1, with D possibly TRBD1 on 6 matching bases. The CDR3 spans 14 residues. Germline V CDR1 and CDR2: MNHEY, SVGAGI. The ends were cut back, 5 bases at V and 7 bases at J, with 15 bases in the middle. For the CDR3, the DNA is TGTGCCAGCAGTAAACCTACAGGGTTTAATGAGCAGTTCTTC. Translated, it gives CASSKPTGFNEQFF.

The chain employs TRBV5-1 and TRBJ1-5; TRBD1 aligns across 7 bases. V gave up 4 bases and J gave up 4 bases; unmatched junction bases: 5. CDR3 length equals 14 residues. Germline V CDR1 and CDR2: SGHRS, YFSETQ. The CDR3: CASSEQGLNQPQHF. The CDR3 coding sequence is TGCGCCAGCAGCGAACAGGGGCTAAATCAGCCCCAGCATTTT.

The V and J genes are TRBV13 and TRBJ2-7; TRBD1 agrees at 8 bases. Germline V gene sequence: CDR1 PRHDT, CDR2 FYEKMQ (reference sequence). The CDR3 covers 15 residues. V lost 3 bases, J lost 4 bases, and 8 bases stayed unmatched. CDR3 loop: CASSFRTGSSYEQYV. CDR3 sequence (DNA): TGTGCCAGCAGCTTCCGGACAGGGAGCTCTTACGAGCAGTACGTC.

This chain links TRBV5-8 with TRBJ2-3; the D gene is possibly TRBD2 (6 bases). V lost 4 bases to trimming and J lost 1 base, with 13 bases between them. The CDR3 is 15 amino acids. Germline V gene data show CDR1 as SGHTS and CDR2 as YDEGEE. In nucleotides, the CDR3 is TGTGCCAGCAGCATCCTGGGCGGGGGCACAGATACGCAGTATTTT. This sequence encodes CASSILGGGTDTQYF.

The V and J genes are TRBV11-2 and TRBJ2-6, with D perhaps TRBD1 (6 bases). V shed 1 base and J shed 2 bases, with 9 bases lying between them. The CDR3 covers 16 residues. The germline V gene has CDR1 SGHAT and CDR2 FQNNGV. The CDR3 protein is CASSLVPGAGANVLTF. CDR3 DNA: TGTGCCAGCAGCTTAGTCCCAGGGGCTGGGGCCAACGTCCTGACTTTC. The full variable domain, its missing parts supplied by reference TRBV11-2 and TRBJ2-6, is EAGVAQSPRYKIIEKRQSVAFWCNPISGHATLYWYQQILGQGPKLLIQFQNNGVVDDSQLPKDRFSAERLKGVDSTLKIQPAKLEDSAVYLCASSLVPGAGANVLTFGAGSRLTVL.

The CDR3 sequence is CASSLDRGLAEINIQYF. CDR3 DNA: TGTGCCAGCAGCTTAGATCGGGGCCTAGCGGAAATAAACATTCAGTACTTC. The chain combines TRBV11-3 with TRBJ2-4; 7 nucleotides line up with TRBD2. The germline CDR1 and CDR2 sequences are SGHNT and YENEEA. The CDR3 covers 17 residues. J gave up 6 bases and V 0 bases, and 11 bases lay outside the gene matches.

In DNA, the CDR3 is TGTGCCAGCAGTGAAATCCTAGCGGGGGGACAGTTCTTC. This translates into CASSEILAGGQFF. The chain employs TRBV2 and TRBJ2-1, with 11 nucleotides matching TRBD2. Trimming at V came to 2 bases and at J to 13 bases, leaving 4 bases not matched to a gene. This CDR3 spans 13 amino acids. Per germline, CDR1 SNHLY and CDR2 FYNNEI.

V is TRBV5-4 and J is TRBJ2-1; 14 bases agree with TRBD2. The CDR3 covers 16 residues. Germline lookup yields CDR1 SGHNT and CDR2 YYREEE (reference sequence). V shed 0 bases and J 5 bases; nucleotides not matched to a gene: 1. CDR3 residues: CASSLGGLAGDNEQFF. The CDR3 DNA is TGTGCCAGCAGCTTGGGGGGACTAGCGGGAGACAATGAGCAGTTCTTC.

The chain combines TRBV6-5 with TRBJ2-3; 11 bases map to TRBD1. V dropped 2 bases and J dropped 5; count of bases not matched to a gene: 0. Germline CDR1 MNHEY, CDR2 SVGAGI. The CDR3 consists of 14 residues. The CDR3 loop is CASSYGTGGDTQYF. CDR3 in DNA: TGTGCCAGCAGTTACGGGACAGGGGGAGATACGCAGTATTTT.

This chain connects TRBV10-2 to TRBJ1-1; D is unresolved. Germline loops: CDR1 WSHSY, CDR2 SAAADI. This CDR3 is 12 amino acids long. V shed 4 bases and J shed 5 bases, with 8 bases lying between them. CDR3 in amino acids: CASSVLETEAFF. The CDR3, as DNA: TGCGCCAGCAGTGTGTTAGAAACTGAAGCTTTCTTT.

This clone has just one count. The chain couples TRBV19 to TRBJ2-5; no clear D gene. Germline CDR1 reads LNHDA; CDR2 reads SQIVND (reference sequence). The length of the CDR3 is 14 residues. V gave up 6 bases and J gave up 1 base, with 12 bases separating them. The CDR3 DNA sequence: TGTGCCAGTAGCCCCAGTAACACCCAAGAGACCCAGTACTTC. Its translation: CASSPSNTQETQYF. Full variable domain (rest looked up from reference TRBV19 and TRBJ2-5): DGGITQSPKYLFRKEGQNVTLSCEQNLNHDAMYWYRQDPGQGLRLIYYSQIVNDFQKGDIAEGYSVSREKKESFPLTVTSAQKNPTAFYLCASSPSNTQETQYFGPGTRLLVL.

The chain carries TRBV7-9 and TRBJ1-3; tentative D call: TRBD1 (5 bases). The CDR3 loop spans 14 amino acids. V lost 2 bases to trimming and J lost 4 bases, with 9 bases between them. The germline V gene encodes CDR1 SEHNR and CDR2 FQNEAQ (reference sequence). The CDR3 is CASSLPGVGNTIYF. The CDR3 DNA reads TGTGCCAGCAGCTTACCGGGGGTAGGAAACACCATATATTTT.

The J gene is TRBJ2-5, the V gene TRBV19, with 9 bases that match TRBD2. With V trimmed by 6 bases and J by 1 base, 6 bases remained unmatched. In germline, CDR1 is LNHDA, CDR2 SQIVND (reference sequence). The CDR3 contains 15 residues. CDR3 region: CASRKSGRSQETQYF. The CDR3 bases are TGTGCCAGTAGAAAAAGCGGGAGGTCCCAAGAGACCCAGTACTTC.

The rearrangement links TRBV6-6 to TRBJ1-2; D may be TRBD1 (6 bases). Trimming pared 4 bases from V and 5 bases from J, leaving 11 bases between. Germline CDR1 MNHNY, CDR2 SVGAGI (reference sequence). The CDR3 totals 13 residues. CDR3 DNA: TGTGCCAGCAGTTCAACACAGGGTTATGGCTACACCTTC. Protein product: CASSSTQGYGYTF.

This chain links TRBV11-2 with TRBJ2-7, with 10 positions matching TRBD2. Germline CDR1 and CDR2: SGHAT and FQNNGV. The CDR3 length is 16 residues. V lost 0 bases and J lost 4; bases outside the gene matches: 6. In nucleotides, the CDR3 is TGTGCCAGCAGCTTAGAGGTTACTAGCGGGAAATACGAGCAGTACTTC. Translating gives CASSLEVTSGKYEQYF.

The CDR3 DNA follows: TGTGCCAGCAGCTTACTTTCCGGGACTAGGTACTACGAGCAGTACTTC. This codes for CASSLLSGTRYYEQYF. V gene TRBV11-1 combines with J gene TRBJ2-7; 8 bases agree with TRBD2. CDR3 length: 16 residues. The V and J ends lost 2 bases and 3 bases, in that order; junction bases with no gene match: 9. The germline gives CDR1 SGHAT, CDR2 FQDESV (reference sequence).

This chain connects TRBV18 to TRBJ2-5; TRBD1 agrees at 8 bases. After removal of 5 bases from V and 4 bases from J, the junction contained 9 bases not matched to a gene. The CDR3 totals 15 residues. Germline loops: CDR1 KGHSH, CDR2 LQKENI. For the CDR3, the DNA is TGTGCCAGCTCAGCTGGACAGGGATCAGGAGAGACCCAGTACTTC. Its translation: CASSAGQGSGETQYF.

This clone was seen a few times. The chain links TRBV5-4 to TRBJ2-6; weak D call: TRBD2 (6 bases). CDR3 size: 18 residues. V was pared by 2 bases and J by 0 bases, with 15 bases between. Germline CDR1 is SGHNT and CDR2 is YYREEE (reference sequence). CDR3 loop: CASSFGRQTRSGANVLTF. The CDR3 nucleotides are TGTGCCAGCAGCTTCGGGAGACAAACTCGCTCTGGGGCCAACGTCCTGACTTTC.

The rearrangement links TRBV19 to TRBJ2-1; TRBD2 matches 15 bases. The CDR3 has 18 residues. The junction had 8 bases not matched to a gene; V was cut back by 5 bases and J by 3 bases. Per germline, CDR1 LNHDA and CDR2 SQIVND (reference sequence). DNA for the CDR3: TGTGCCAGTAGTCAAGGACTAGCGGGAGGGCGTCTCTACAATGAGCAGTTCTTC. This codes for CASSQGLAGGRLYNEQFF.

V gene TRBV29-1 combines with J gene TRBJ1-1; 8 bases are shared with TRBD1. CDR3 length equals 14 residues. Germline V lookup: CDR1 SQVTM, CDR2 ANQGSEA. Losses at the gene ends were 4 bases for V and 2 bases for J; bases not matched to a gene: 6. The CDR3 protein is CSVGGRGPNTEAFF. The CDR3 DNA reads TGCAGCGTTGGTGGCAGGGGGCCCAACACTGAAGCTTTCTTT.

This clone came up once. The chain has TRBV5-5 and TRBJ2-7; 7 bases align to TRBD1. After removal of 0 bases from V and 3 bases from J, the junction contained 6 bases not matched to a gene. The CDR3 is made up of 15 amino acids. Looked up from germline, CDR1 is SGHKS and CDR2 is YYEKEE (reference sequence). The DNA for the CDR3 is TGTGCCAGCAGCTTGGGACAGGGTGTTTTCTACGAGCAGTACGTC. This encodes CASSLGQGVFYEQYV.

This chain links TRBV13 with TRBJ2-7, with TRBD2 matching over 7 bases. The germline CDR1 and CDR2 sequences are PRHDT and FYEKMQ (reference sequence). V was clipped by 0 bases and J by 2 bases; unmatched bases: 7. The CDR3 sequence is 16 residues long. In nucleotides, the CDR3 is TGTGCCAGCAGCTTAGGCGGGGAGGGGATCCCCTACGAGCAGTACTTC. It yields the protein CASSLGGEGIPYEQYF.

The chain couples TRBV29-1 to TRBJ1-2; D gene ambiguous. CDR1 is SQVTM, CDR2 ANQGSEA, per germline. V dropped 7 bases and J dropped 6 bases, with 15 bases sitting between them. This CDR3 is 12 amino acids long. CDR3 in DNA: TGCAGCGCGGCCGGAGAGTCTGATGGCTACACCTTC. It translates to CSAAGESDGYTF.

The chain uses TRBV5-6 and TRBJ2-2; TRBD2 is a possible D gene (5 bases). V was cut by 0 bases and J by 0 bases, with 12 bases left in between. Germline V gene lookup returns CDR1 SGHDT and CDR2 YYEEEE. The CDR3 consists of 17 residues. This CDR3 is CASSLAGGRPNTGELFF. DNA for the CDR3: TGTGCCAGCAGCTTGGCCGGAGGCAGACCGAACACCGGGGAGCTGTTTTTT.

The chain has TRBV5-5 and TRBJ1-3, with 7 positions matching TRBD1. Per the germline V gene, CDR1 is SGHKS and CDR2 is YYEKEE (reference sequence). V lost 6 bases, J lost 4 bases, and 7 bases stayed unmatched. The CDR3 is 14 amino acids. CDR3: CASKKQGPGNTIYF. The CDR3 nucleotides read TGTGCCAGCAAGAAACAGGGGCCCGGAAACACCATATATTTT.

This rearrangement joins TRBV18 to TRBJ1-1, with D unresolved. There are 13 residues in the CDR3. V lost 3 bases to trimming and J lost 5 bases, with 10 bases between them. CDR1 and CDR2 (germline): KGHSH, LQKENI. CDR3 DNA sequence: TGTGCCAGCTCACCGGTAGCTGGGACTGAAGCTTTCTTT. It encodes CASSPVAGTEAFF.

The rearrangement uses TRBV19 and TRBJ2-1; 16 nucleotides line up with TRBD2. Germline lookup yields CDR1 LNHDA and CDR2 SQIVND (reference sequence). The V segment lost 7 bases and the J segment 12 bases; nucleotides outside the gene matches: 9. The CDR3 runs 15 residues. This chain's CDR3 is CASNAGTSGGARQFF. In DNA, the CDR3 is TGTGCCAGTAATGCCGGGACTAGCGGGGGGGCACGGCAGTTCTTC.